The 15 T cell receptor beta chains listed next were all sequenced from one sample in a study of CD4 T cell repertoires in COVID-19 (dated by TCRdb to about 2021). The library was built by means of the immunoSEQ multiplex PCR assay. Drawn from immuneACCESS, this table holds only the in-frame rearrangements with V and J called that TCRdb kept. Clones are partly lost; checked studies trace under half to an unresolved V gene and leave the rest unexplained. Counted in this sample were 70,000 to 95,000 clones; around 82% of them appeared once. Roughly 0.58% of the sample rests with the top ten. The time point label corresponds to: sample from a COVID-19-recovered individual after infection. Here the sequenced sample was CD4+ T cells from peripheral blood, taken after recovery from COVID-19. These receptors originate from a human donor who had COVID-19.

The gene calls are TRBV6-1 and TRBJ1-1; D unresolved. Trimming took off 0 bases at V and 3 bases at J, with 11 bases between the two ends. Looked up from germline, CDR1 is MNHNS and CDR2 is SASEGT. The CDR3 runs 15 residues. DNA of the CDR3: TGTGCCAGCAGTGAAGCGGCGCAGCTTTACACTGAAGCTTTCTTT. Its translation: CASSEAAQLYTEAFF.

The chain uses TRBV9 and TRBJ1-5; D may be TRBD1 (5 bases). V gave up 3 bases and J gave up 0 bases, with 10 bases separating them. Germline loops: CDR1 SGDLS, CDR2 YYNGEE. This CDR3 contains 15 residues. CDR3 loop: CASSAQADSNQPQHF. The CDR3 region has the DNA TGTGCCAGCAGCGCACAGGCGGATAGCAATCAGCCCCAGCATTTT.

The J gene is TRBJ1-1, the V gene TRBV3-1 (or the pseudogene TRBV3-2); D call uncertain. V dropped 2 bases and J dropped 4 bases, with 11 bases sitting between them. The germline V gene encodes CDR1 LGHDT and CDR2 YNNKEL (reference sequence). CDR3 length equals 14 residues. CDR3 amino acids: CASSQPGPGTEAFF. Here the CDR3 DNA reads TGTGCCAGCAGCCAACCCGGTCCAGGCACTGAAGCTTTCTTT.

DNA for the CDR3: TGTGCCAGCAGTCGTACTAGCGGGAGTGCCAACGAGCAGTACTTC. Its translation: CASSRTSGSANEQYF. The chain recombines TRBV11-2 with TRBJ2-7; 11 bases fit TRBD2. CDR3 length equals 15 residues. V gave up 6 bases and J gave up 5 bases; unmatched junction bases: 9. Looked up from germline, CDR1 is SGHAT and CDR2 is FQNNGV.

In DNA, the CDR3 is TGTGCCACCAGCAGAGCGAGGGTCGGCTATGGCTACACCTTC. Translating gives CATSRARVGYGYTF. This sequence joins TRBV15 and TRBJ1-2; D gene ambiguous. CDR3 length equals 14 residues. Trimming cost V 1 base and J 4 bases, with 10 bases left between them. Germline values: CDR1 LNHNV, CDR2 YYDKDF (reference sequence).

This sequence joins TRBV2 and TRBJ2-3, with TRBD2 matching 12 bases. CDR1 is SNHLY and CDR2 is FYNNEI in the germline V gene. This CDR3 is built from 15 residues. J gave up 5 bases and V 7 bases, and 7 bases lay outside the gene matches. The CDR3 DNA reads TGTGCCAGCATCAGACTAGCGGGAGCGTTAGATACGCAGTATTTT. Amino acids: CASIRLAGALDTQYF.

The V and J genes are TRBV10-3 and TRBJ2-6; 7 nucleotides align to TRBD1. Trimming at V came to 8 bases and at J to 0 bases, leaving 7 bases not matched to a gene. The germline V gene encodes CDR1 ENHRY and CDR2 SYGVKD. The CDR3 is 16 amino acids. The DNA for the CDR3 is TGTGCCATCGGGGACAGAGTCAGCTCTGGGGCCAACGTCCTGACTTTC. This gives the protein CAIGDRVSSGANVLTF.

This chain links TRBV28 with TRBJ1-5, with 7 bases identical to TRBD1. This CDR3 has 14 residues. Germline CDR1 and CDR2: MDHEN and SYDVKM. Trimming at V came to 8 bases and at J to 8 bases, leaving 12 bases not matched to a gene. CDR3 sequence (DNA): TGTGCCAGCCAATTCCTTAACAGGGGAGAGCCCCAGCATTTT. Its translation: CASQFLNRGEPQHF.

The chain joins TRBV15 to TRBJ2-2; 7 nucleotides agree with TRBD1. The CDR3 contains 16 residues. From germline, CDR1 is LNHNV and CDR2 YYDKDF (reference sequence). Germline trimming cut 5 bases from V and 2 bases from J; bases unmatched to any gene: 8. The DNA for the CDR3 is TGTGCCACCAGCGCACGACAGGGCCCCAACACCGGGGAGCTGTTTTTT. Translation: CATSARQGPNTGELFF.

This clone was seen just once. V and J are TRBV18 and TRBJ2-3; possible D gene TRBD2, 6 bases. This CDR3 region has 15 residues. The germline V gene has CDR1 KGHSH and CDR2 LQKENI. V lost 5 bases to trimming and J lost 0 bases, with 12 bases between them. The CDR3 region is CASSAGLSSTDTQYF. The CDR3 region has the DNA TGTGCCAGCTCAGCGGGACTCTCTAGCACAGATACGCAGTATTTT.

This chain links TRBV7-9 with TRBJ1-2; D is perhaps TRBD1 (5 bases). Trimming left V 7 bases short and J 0 bases short, with 15 bases between. Germline V gene sequence: CDR1 SEHNR, CDR2 FQNEAQ (reference sequence). The CDR3 extends over 15 amino acids. CDR3 residues: CASIRDGATNYGYTF. The CDR3 DNA is TGTGCCAGCATCCGAGATGGGGCGACTAACTATGGCTACACCTTC.

This rearrangement joins TRBV5-1 to TRBJ2-1; 11 nucleotides agree with TRBD2. The germline V gene encodes CDR1 SGHRS and CDR2 YFSETQ. This CDR3 is 16 amino acids long. After removal of 4 bases from V and 0 bases from J, the junction contained 3 bases not matched to a gene. The CDR3 DNA sequence: TGCGCCAGCAGCCGAACTAGCGGGAGCTCCTACAATGAGCAGTTCTTC. Translated: CASSRTSGSSYNEQFF.

The chain employs TRBV6-5 and TRBJ1-5; unclear D gene. V lost 6 bases and J 6 bases, leaving 18 bases between the germline ends. CDR1 and CDR2 (germline): MNHEY, SVGAGI. The CDR3 totals 15 residues. CDR3 in DNA: TGTGCCAGCAGCAATGGACCCGAGATGGGTCAGCCCCAGCATTTT. Protein sequence: CASSNGPEMGQPQHF.

The rearrangement links TRBV28 to TRBJ2-7, with 16 bases matching TRBD2. Trimming at V came to 10 bases and at J to 5 bases, leaving 5 bases not matched to a gene. The CDR3 is 14 residues long. The V gene's germline CDR1 is MDHEN and CDR2 SYDVKM. The CDR3, as DNA: TGTGCCATTGGGACTAGCGGGAGGGTTGACGAGCAGTACTTC. Translation gives CAIGTSGRVDEQYF.

CDR3 nucleotide sequence: TGTGCCAGCAGCTTAGCCCACCGGGAGACCCAGTACTTC. Translation: CASSLAHRETQYF. This chain connects TRBV7-7 to TRBJ2-5; D remains ambiguous. Trimming shortened V by 0 bases and J by 5 bases, and 7 bases separated the two germline ends. Germline lookup yields CDR1 SSHAT and CDR2 FNYEAQ (reference sequence). The CDR3 extends over 13 amino acids.